The T cell receptor (beta chain) described here comes from a study of blood T cell repertoires in COVID-19. Across the whole study: PBMCs, B-cell-depleted T cells, or T cells provided the cDNA or gDNA that made up the material.

The germline gives CDR1 MDHEN, CDR2 SYDVKM. V was trimmed by 6 bases and J by 2 bases, leaving 8 bases between them. The CDR3 is 12 amino acids. Sequencing was performed with immunoSEQ multiplex PCR; in TCRdb, only in-frame clones are kept and a portion is missing. The repertoire holds around 220,000 clones, with approximately 86% as singletons. This receptor was taken from a woman of 80 years or more with active or convalescent COVID-19. Sequences were obtained from peripheral blood. The genes are TRBV28 and TRBJ2-7; D gene uncertain. CDR3 sequence reads: CASSSGPYEQYF. The CDR3 DNA sequence: TGTGCCAGCAGCAGTGGCCCCTACGAGCAGTACTTC.